Each of the 5 T cell receptor beta chains below was sequenced from the same sample in a study of metastatic and nonmetastatic thyroid tumors. TCRdb re-called clones from the PCR reads using MiXCR. The sample gives about 41,000 clones, 20% to 25% of which show up once; 13% to 15% is in the top ten. The entire patient cohort was treatment-naive prior to thyroid surgery. Source material: tumor tissue. The receptors derive from a female donor with papillary thyroid cancer or a benign thyroid nodule (not recorded which). Some clones in this sample may be carry-over from other donors' samples.

In its sample, this clone was seen many times. Other DNA sequences in the sample encode the same CDR3. The chain links TRBV14 to TRBJ2-3; possible D gene TRBD2, 5 bases. V lost 2 bases, J lost 6 bases, and 15 bases lay in between. This CDR3 spans 15 amino acids. CDR1 is SGHDN, CDR2 FVKESK, per germline. CDR3 DNA: TGTGCCAGCAGCCAATCGGGTGGCTCGGGGGATACGCAGTATTTT. Protein: CASSQSGGSGDTQYF.

About this clone: Because it lacks the conserved phenylalanine or tryptophan at the end, this CDR3 is likely a read error. The chain carries TRBV6-1 and TRBJ1-2, with D perhaps matching TRBD1 (5 bases). There are 16 residues in the CDR3. Germline-derived CDR1 and CDR2 are MNHNS and SASEGT. The CDR3 region is CANSHPGTDPRGGYTL. The CDR3 DNA reads as TGTGCCAACAGTCATCCTGGGACCGACCCTCGAGGTGGCTACACCTTA.

The chain is built from TRBV11-3 and TRBJ2-2; perhaps TRBD1 as D (5 bases). The CDR3 length is 15 residues. Germline-derived CDR1 and CDR2 are SGHNT and YENEEA. V lost 5 bases, J lost 4 bases, and 14 bases lay in between. DNA of the CDR3: TGTGCCAGCAGCAGCACAGGAGTCATCACCGGGGAGCTGTTTTTT. Translation: CASSSTGVITGELFF.

The chain carries TRBV6-5 and TRBJ1-1, with D hard to call. The V end lost 0 bases, the J end lost 1 base, and 9 bases lay between the germline ends. The CDR3 extends over 15 amino acids. CDR1 is MNHEY, CDR2 SVGAGI, per germline. The chain's CDR3 is CASSYSRAANTEAFF. The CDR3 DNA sequence: TGTGCCAGCAGTTACTCGAGGGCTGCGAACACTGAAGCTTTCTTT.

This clone was counted only a few times. V is TRBV12-3 or TRBV12-4 and J is TRBJ2-7, with 10 bases fitting TRBD1. This CDR3 spans 13 amino acids. The junction had 2 bases not matched to a gene; V was cut back by 5 bases and J by 4 bases. CDR3 in amino acids: CASSRGQGYEQYF. Written as DNA, the CDR3 is TGTGCCAGCAGTCGGGGACAGGGGTACGAGCAGTACTTC.